These 25 T cell receptor beta chains share one sample of origin, sequenced in a study of early T cells in non-severe SARS-CoV-2 infection. TCRdb reprocessed the 5' RACE reads via MiXCR and lists one record per CDR3 protein. Of tens of thousands of distinct CDR3 sequences detected, roughly 5.7% appear once; the ten largest clones hold about 5.1%. Specimen: whole blood. The origin of the receptors is an adult who was a healthcare worker with PCR-confirmed SARS-CoV-2 infection or an uninfected control (not recorded which).

This clonotype is medium-sized (0.01 to 0.1%) by share. The CDR3 DNA reads as TGCAGCGTTGGTGGGGGGAAAGATACGCAGTATTTT. This translates into CSVGGGKDTQYF. This chain uses TRBV29-1 with TRBJ2-3; D is possibly TRBD2 (6 bases). Trimming took off 4 bases at V and 5 bases at J, with 10 bases between the two ends. The CDR3 is made up of 12 amino acids. Germline values: CDR1 SQVTM, CDR2 ANQGSEA.

This clonotype was seen at least ten times. V usage is TRBV3-1 and J usage is TRBJ2-6; D not resolved. This CDR3 has 20 amino acids. Per the germline V gene, CDR1 is LGHDT and CDR2 is YNNKEL (reference sequence). V was shortened by 0 bases and J by 2 bases, with 20 bases between the two germline ends. CDR3 sequence reads: CASSQDYFDYLPPGANVLTF. In nucleotides, the CDR3 is TGTGCCAGCAGCCAAGACTACTTCGATTATTTGCCACCTGGGGCCAACGTCCTGACTTTC.

This clonotype was observed many times. The chain couples TRBV30 to TRBJ2-2, with D tentatively TRBD1 (5 bases). Trimming took 8 bases from V and 3 from J, leaving 13 bases between them. Germline V gene sequence: CDR1 GTSNPN, CDR2 SVGIG (reference sequence). This CDR3 is 13 amino acids long. This chain's CDR3 is CAESQGDTGELFF. CDR3 nucleotide sequence: TGTGCCGAGTCTCAGGGCGACACCGGGGAGCTGTTTTTT.

This clonotype was counted many times. The chain is built from TRBV10-2 and TRBJ1-6; D gene unclear. The V gene lost 3 bases and the J gene lost 7 bases, with 4 bases spanning the gap. CDR3 length: 12 amino acids. Per the germline V gene, CDR1 is WSHSY and CDR2 is SAAADI. This CDR3 reads CASSDKNSPLHF. In DNA form, the CDR3 reads TGCGCCAGCAGTGATAAGAATTCACCCCTCCACTTT.

This clonotype occurred a few times. V usage is TRBV30 and J usage is TRBJ2-3, with D uncertain. Germline lookup yields CDR1 GTSNPN and CDR2 SVGIG (reference sequence). The CDR3 covers 15 residues. V lost 3 bases to trimming and J lost 2 bases, with 15 bases between them. CDR3 sequence (DNA): TGTGCCTGGAGCCTAACCTCGGCCCTCACAGATACGCAGTATTTT. This encodes CAWSLTSALTDTQYF.

This clonotype occurred many times. This chain connects TRBV2 to TRBJ2-1; TRBD2 matches at 13 bases. The trim removed 10 bases at V and 6 bases at J, leaving 3 bases unmatched. The CDR3 is 13 residues long. The germline V gene encodes CDR1 SNHLY and CDR2 FYNNEI. The CDR3 DNA reads as TGTGCCACCACTAGCGGGAGGGCCAATGAGCAGTTCTTC. Its protein product is CATTSGRANEQFF.

This clonotype was counted only a few times. This rearrangement joins TRBV29-1 to TRBJ2-7; 7 nucleotides agree with TRBD1. After removal of 7 bases from V and 4 bases from J, the junction contained 7 bases not matched to a gene. The CDR3 contains 12 residues. The germline CDR1 and CDR2 sequences are SQVTM and ANQGSEA. This chain's CDR3 is CSAYGTEYEQYF. The CDR3 coding sequence is TGCAGCGCATACGGGACAGAGTACGAGCAGTACTTC.

Many counts were recorded for this clonotype. CDR3: CASSLLQGSTDTQYF. Here the CDR3 DNA reads TGTGCCAGCAGTTTGTTACAGGGGAGTACAGATACGCAGTATTTT. The chain carries TRBV28 and TRBJ2-3; TRBD1 agrees at 7 bases. J was trimmed by 3 bases and V by 3 bases; bases with no gene match: 6. The germline gives CDR1 MDHEN, CDR2 SYDVKM. The CDR3 loop spans 15 amino acids.

This clonotype was detected ten times or more. This chain connects TRBV19 to TRBJ1-5; 10 bases are shared with TRBD1. The CDR3 is 18 amino acids. Germline V gene sequence: CDR1 LNHDA, CDR2 SQIVND (reference sequence). After removal of 5 bases from V and 0 bases from J, the junction contained 10 bases not matched to a gene. The DNA for the CDR3 is TGTGCCAGTAGTCCCTCCGGGACAGGGGACCATAGCAATCAGCCCCAGCATTTT. As protein: CASSPSGTGDHSNQPQHF.

The CDR3 sequence: CASSSVLRRKETQYF. CDR3 nucleotides: TGTGCCAGCAGTTCCGTTCTCCGACGGAAGGAGACCCAGTACTTC. The chain is built from TRBV27 and TRBJ2-5; no firm D call. The length of the CDR3 is 15 residues. V was pared by 4 bases and J by 5 bases, with 17 bases between. Germline V gene sequence: CDR1 MNHEY, CDR2 SMNVEV (reference sequence).

This clonotype has at least ten counts. This rearrangement joins TRBV12-3 or TRBV12-4 to TRBJ2-6, with 9 bases that match TRBD1. After removal of 3 bases from V and 0 bases from J, the junction contained 3 bases not matched to a gene. CDR3 length equals 17 residues. The CDR3 sequence: CASSLGQGSSGANVLTF. The CDR3 nucleotides read TGTGCCAGCAGTTTGGGACAGGGAAGCTCTGGGGCCAACGTCCTGACTTTC.

The chain has TRBV7-9 and TRBJ2-7; D remains ambiguous. The CDR3 extends over 12 amino acids. Germline CDR1 reads SEHNR; CDR2 reads FQNEAQ (reference sequence). Trimming left V 2 bases short and J 4 bases short, with 6 bases between. CDR3 in amino acids: CASSLLPYEQYF. As DNA, the CDR3 is TGTGCCAGCAGCTTACTTCCGTACGAGCAGTACTTC.

The chain joins TRBV12-3 or TRBV12-4 to TRBJ2-2, with a tentative D call TRBD1 (6 bases). CDR3 length equals 16 residues. V lost 3 bases and J lost 6, with 17 bases in between. The CDR3 reads CASSFGQGRVPGELFF. The CDR3 region has the DNA TGTGCCAGCAGTTTCGGGCAGGGGAGAGTACCCGGGGAGCTGTTTTTT.

This clonotype was seen repeatedly, ten times or more. The chain carries TRBV25-1 and TRBJ1-5, with D perhaps matching TRBD1 (6 bases). The CDR3 contains 14 residues. CDR1 is MGHDK, CDR2 SYGVNS, per germline. The V and J ends lost 3 bases and 5 bases respectively, with 11 bases between them. The CDR3 DNA reads TGTGCCAGCAGTGAGACAGGACCTGATCAGCCCCAGCATTTT. Residues: CASSETGPDQPQHF. Filled out from reference TRBV25-1 and TRBJ1-5, the complete variable domain reads EADIYQTPRYLVIGTGKKITLECSQTMGHDKMYWYQQDPGMELHLIHYSYGVNSTEKGDLSSESTVSRIRTEHFPLTLESARPSHTSQYLCASSETGPDQPQHFGDGTRLSIL.

This clonotype was counted many times. The chain links TRBV18 to TRBJ2-7, with D uncertain. The V end was cut by 3 bases, the J end by 2 bases, with 14 bases between. Germline assignment: CDR1 KGHSH and CDR2 LQKENI. The CDR3 sequence is 15 residues long. The CDR3 is CASSPRTWPAYEQYF. The CDR3 DNA reads TGTGCCAGCTCACCCCGGACCTGGCCCGCCTACGAGCAGTACTTC. Full variable domain (missing parts from reference TRBV18 and TRBJ2-7): NAGVMQNPRHLVRRRGQEARLRCSPMKGHSHVYWYRQLPEEGLKFMVYLQKENIIDESGMPKERFSAEFPKEGPSILRIQQVVRGDSAAYFCASSPRTWPAYEQYFGPGTRLTVT.

This clonotype came up many times. The rearrangement links TRBV30 to TRBJ1-5; 10 bases map to TRBD1. The CDR3 covers 12 residues. The germline V gene has CDR1 GTSNPN and CDR2 SVGIG (reference sequence). Losses at the gene ends were 5 bases for V and 6 bases for J; bases not matched to a gene: 1. The CDR3, as DNA: TGTGCCTGGGACAGGGGGCGTCAGCCCCAGCATTTT. It codes for CAWDRGRQPQHF.

This clonotype was counted between two and nine times. The V gene is TRBV6-2 or TRBV6-3, the J gene TRBJ1-4; 7 nucleotides match TRBD1. CDR3 length: 14 amino acids. V lost 5 bases, J lost 5 bases, and 5 bases stayed unmatched. Germline lookup yields CDR1 MNHEY and CDR2 SVGEGT. The CDR3 sequence: CASSPSGQNEKLFF. The CDR3 nucleotides read TGTGCCAGCAGTCCCTCGGGACAGAATGAAAAACTGTTTTTT.

This clonotype was counted many times. The chain joins TRBV5-1 to TRBJ2-7; 8 nucleotides align to TRBD1. Per germline, CDR1 SGHRS and CDR2 YFSETQ. This CDR3 has 14 residues. V was clipped by 2 bases and J by 5 bases; unmatched bases: 6. CDR3 protein: CASSLGQGINEQYF. CDR3 coding DNA: TGCGCCAGCAGCTTAGGACAGGGTATTAACGAGCAGTACTTC.

This clonotype came up many times. The rearrangement joins TRBV20-1 to TRBJ1-2; 10 nucleotides agree with TRBD1. CDR1 and CDR2 (germline): DFQATT, SNEGSKA (reference sequence). Germline trimming cut 6 bases from V and 2 bases from J; bases unmatched to any gene: 9. The CDR3 has 15 amino acids. CDR3 loop: CSARDRGRSNYGYTF. The DNA of the CDR3 is TGCAGTGCGCGAGACAGGGGGCGCAGCAACTATGGCTACACCTTC.

This clonotype was recorded many times. This sequence joins TRBV9 and TRBJ2-4; TRBD1 agrees at 9 bases. Unmatched junction bases numbered 9, after V lost 3 bases and J lost 5 bases. CDR3 size: 16 residues. Per germline, CDR1 SGDLS and CDR2 YYNGEE. The CDR3, as DNA: TGTGCCAGCAGCGCCTTGGACAGGGGAAGCCAAAACATTCAGTACTTC. The encoded protein is CASSALDRGSQNIQYF.

This clonotype was recorded many times. The CDR3 is CATSRGTGQEQYF. The CDR3 bases are TGTGCCACCAGCAGAGGGACAGGGCAAGAGCAGTACTTC. This chain links TRBV15 with TRBJ2-7, with TRBD1 matching 8 bases. Germline V gene sequence: CDR1 LNHNV, CDR2 YYDKDF (reference sequence). There are 13 residues in the CDR3. Trimming cost V 1 base and J 7 bases; bases outside gene matches: 3.

The chain joins TRBV29-1 to TRBJ1-1; 8 nucleotides line up with TRBD1. CDR1 SQVTM and CDR2 ANQGSEA come from the germline V gene. This CDR3 spans 14 amino acids. After removal of 4 bases from V and 3 bases from J, the junction contained 7 bases not matched to a gene. The CDR3 region has the DNA TGCAGCGTTGGGACAGGGAAGGGACACACTGAAGCTTTCTTT. It yields the protein CSVGTGKGHTEAFF.

This clonotype was observed at least ten times. The CDR3 DNA reads TGTGCCTGGAGTGTACGGCAAGATAATTCACCCCTCCACTTT. This codes for CAWSVRQDNSPLHF. The V call is TRBV30, the J call TRBJ1-6; D is undetermined. The CDR3 is 14 amino acids. In germline, CDR1 is GTSNPN, CDR2 SVGIG (reference sequence). V was trimmed by 0 bases and J by 5 bases, leaving 8 bases between them.

This clonotype was observed many times. The V and J genes are TRBV6-5 and TRBJ2-7; TRBD2 is a possible D gene (6 bases). Trimming pared 6 bases from V and 7 bases from J, leaving 16 bases between. The CDR3 is 13 residues long. Germline assignment: CDR1 MNHEY and CDR2 SVGAGI. Here the CDR3 DNA reads TGTGCCAGCAGGCCGGGACTCGATAGAGAGCAGTACTTC. It codes for CASRPGLDREQYF.

The chain combines TRBV12-3 or TRBV12-4 with TRBJ2-1; TRBD2 matches at 16 bases. CDR3 length equals 16 residues. The ends lost 7 bases at V and 9 bases at J; junction bases unmatched: 9. CDR3 amino acids: CASTPPGLAGGGEQFF. CDR3 coding DNA: TGTGCCAGCACCCCCCCGGGACTAGCGGGAGGGGGTGAGCAGTTCTTC.